Shown below are 21 T cell receptor beta chains from a single sample sequenced in a study of blood T cells in healthy people across ages. With a J-beta primer mix and a sample-barcoded 5' primer, a second PCR ran about 6 to 11 cycles. Using its own MiXCR run on the 5' RACE reads, TCRdb lists one record per CDR3 protein. The sample holds over 1,300,000 distinct CDR3 sequences, approximately 59% seen once. Source material: blood. These receptor sequences come from a man between 18 and 29 years old in good health.

The chain links TRBV4-1 to TRBJ2-7, with D possibly being TRBD1 (6 bases). CDR3 size: 15 residues. The V gene's germline CDR1 is MGHRA and CDR2 YSYEKL. V was trimmed by 3 bases and J by 3 bases, leaving 15 bases between them. DNA for the CDR3: TGCGCCAGCAGCCAGGGTCAGGGGACCTTCTACGAGCAGTACTTC. This encodes CASSQGQGTFYEQYF.

In its sample, this clonotype was seen a few times. The rearrangement uses TRBV29-1 and TRBJ2-1; either TRBD1 or TRBD2 may supply D (5 bases each). The V end was cut by 3 bases, the J end by 0 bases, with 15 bases between. Germline V lookup: CDR1 SQVTM, CDR2 ANQGSEA. The CDR3 loop spans 16 amino acids. The CDR3: CSVDGAVWSSYNEQFF. CDR3 in DNA: TGCAGCGTTGACGGGGCGGTATGGAGCTCCTACAATGAGCAGTTCTTC.

The chain couples TRBV20-1 to TRBJ2-1; D may be TRBD2 (5 bases). The V gene's germline CDR1 is DFQATT and CDR2 SNEGSKA (reference sequence). CDR3 length: 14 amino acids. The V gene lost 3 bases and the J gene lost 4 bases, with 13 bases spanning the gap. CDR3 nucleotide sequence: TGCAGTGCTAGGGAAGCGGACCTATACAATGAGCAGTTCTTC. Translating it yields CSAREADLYNEQFF.

The chain joins TRBV7-9 to TRBJ2-4; 10 bases are a match to TRBD2. The CDR3 totals 16 residues. Germline V gives CDR1 SEHNR, CDR2 FQNEAQ (reference sequence). Trimming removed 5 bases from V and 4 bases from J; junction bases left unmatched: 8. The CDR3 region is CASSLGGTSAKNIQYF. The CDR3 coding sequence is TGTGCCAGCAGCCTGGGAGGGACTAGCGCAAAAAACATTCAGTACTTC. Drawing the rest from reference TRBV7-9 and TRBJ2-4, the complete variable domain is DTGVSQNPRHKITKRGQNVTFRCDPISEHNRLYWYRQTLGQGPEFLTYFQNEAQLEKSRLLSDRFSAERPKGSFSTLEIQRTEQGDSAMYLCASSLGGTSAKNIQYFGAGTRLSVL.

The chain uses TRBV4-3 and TRBJ2-5; D unresolved. The germline gives CDR1 LGHNA, CDR2 YSLEER. This CDR3 is built from 13 residues. V lost 0 bases, J lost 11 bases, and 13 bases lay in between. For the CDR3, the DNA is TGCGCCAGCAGCCAAGAGTCCAGGAATGAGCAGTACTTC. This sequence encodes CASSQESRNEQYF.

The J gene is TRBJ2-3, the V gene TRBV20-1; 9 nucleotides agree with TRBD2. CDR1 is DFQATT and CDR2 is SNEGSKA in the germline V gene (reference sequence). V shed 4 bases and J 3 bases; nucleotides not matched to a gene: 8. This CDR3 region has 15 residues. CDR3 in DNA: TGCAGTGCTATGGATAGCGGGGGCGGGACAGATACGCAGTATTTT. Translated: CSAMDSGGGTDTQYF.

This clonotype turned up a few times. CDR3 DNA sequence: TGTGCCAGCAGCAAAGCGGGGGCCAGCACGGGAACGCAGTATTTT. It encodes CASSKAGASTGTQYF. This chain connects TRBV21-1 to TRBJ2-3. TRBV21-1 is assigned pseudogene status. The CDR3 has 15 residues.

This clonotype was detected only once. The chain recombines TRBV5-1 with TRBJ2-7, with 7 bases aligning to TRBD1. V gave up 1 base and J gave up 5 bases; unmatched junction bases: 6. The CDR3 is 14 amino acids. Germline V gives CDR1 SGHRS, CDR2 YFSETQ. This CDR3 reads CASSLRQGNHEQYF. CDR3 DNA sequence: TGCGCCAGCAGCTTGAGACAGGGAAATCACGAGCAGTACTTC.

With regard to this clonotype: The germline gene is not matched at one end of the junction; a read error may be the cause. The chain couples TRBV29-1 to TRBJ2-7; tentatively, D is TRBD2 (6 bases). The CDR3 length is 11 residues. From germline, CDR1 is SQVTM and CDR2 ANQGSEA. CDR3 protein: CGVEVGGEQYF. DNA of the CDR3: TGCGGCGTTGAGGTGGGGGGCGAGCAGTACTTC.

This sequence joins TRBV2 and TRBJ1-4, with no clear D. The CDR3 contains 13 residues. Germline V CDR1 and CDR2: SNHLY, FYNNEI. The DNA for the CDR3 is TGTGCAAGCCGCCCGGACCTAATCGAAAAACTGTTTTTT. Its translation: CASRPDLIEKLFF.

This clonotype showed up just a few times. V and J are TRBV4-1 and TRBJ2-7; D may correspond to TRBD1 or TRBD2 (5 bases each). The CDR3 covers 13 residues. V was shortened by 5 bases and J by 6 bases, with 14 bases between the two germline ends. Germline CDR1 is MGHRA and CDR2 is YSYEKL. This CDR3 reads CASSFYPGGEQYF. The CDR3 nucleotides read TGCGCCAGCAGCTTCTATCCTGGGGGCGAGCAGTACTTC.

The genes are TRBV12-5 and TRBJ2-1; TRBD2 agrees at 15 bases. Trimming cost V 4 bases and J 7 bases; bases outside gene matches: 5. Germline V gene sequence: CDR1 LGHNT, CDR2 FRNRAP. CDR3 size: 16 residues. In DNA, the CDR3 is TGTGCTAGTGGTTCCGGACTAGCGGGAGGGTGGAATGAGCAGTTCTTC. Amino acid sequence: CASGSGLAGGWNEQFF. The full variable domain, completed using reference TRBV12-5 and TRBJ2-1, is DARVTQTPRHKVTEMGQEVTMRCQPILGHNTVFWYRQTMMQGLELLAYFRNRAPLDDSGMPKDRFSAEMPDATLATLKIQPSEPRDSAVYFCASGSGLAGGWNEQFFGPGTRLTVL.

V gene TRBV25-1 combines with J gene TRBJ1-2; D gene ambiguous. Germline V gene sequence: CDR1 MGHDK, CDR2 SYGVNS. CDR3 length equals 11 residues. Trimming shortened V by 3 bases and J by 10 bases, and 9 bases separated the two germline ends. The CDR3 sequence: CASSDKGNYTF. CDR3 coding DNA: TGTGCCAGCAGTGATAAGGGAAACTACACCTTC.

Note on this clonotype: A read error may produce the germline difference seen at one junction end. The chain couples TRBV6-2 or TRBV6-3 to TRBJ2-3, with D maybe TRBD2 (5 bases). CDR1 and CDR2 from the germline V gene are MNHEY and SVGEGT. The CDR3 sequence is 15 residues long. The CDR3 reads CASSSQSGLTDAQYF. DNA of the CDR3: TGTGCCAGCAGTTCTCAAAGCGGCCTCACAGATGCGCAGTATTTT.

The chain carries TRBV12-3 or TRBV12-4 and TRBJ1-5, with no clear D. The CDR3 is 13 residues long. The V and J ends lost 5 bases and 4 bases respectively, with 9 bases between them. CDR3 nucleotides: TGTGCCAGCAGTCTCACCCAAAATCAGCCCCAGCATTTT. Its translation: CASSLTQNQPQHF.

The chain combines TRBV27 with TRBJ2-1, with TRBD2 identical over 9 bases. This CDR3 is built from 15 residues. Trimming took 6 bases from V and 5 from J; bases not matched to a gene: 8. CDR1 and CDR2 (germline): MNHEY, SMNVEV (reference sequence). The CDR3 spells CASSSGRPAHNEQFF. Here the CDR3 DNA reads TGTGCCAGCAGCAGCGGGAGGCCAGCGCACAATGAGCAGTTCTTC.

Turning to this clonotype: It may be a read error: a sequence one base away is much more abundant. V usage is TRBV9 and J usage is TRBJ1-5; possibly TRBD1 for D (6 bases). The germline V gene has CDR1 SGDLS and CDR2 YYNGEE. V was pared by 4 bases and J by 5 bases, with 13 bases between. The CDR3 runs 14 residues. CDR3: CASSPRGGHQPQHF. The CDR3 coding sequence is TGTGCCAGCAGCCCACGGGGGGGGCATCAGCCCCAGCATTTT. The full variable domain, with the rest looked up from reference TRBV9 and TRBJ1-5, is DSGVTQTPKHLITATGQRVTLRCSPRSGDLSVYWYQQSLDQGLQFLIQYYNGEERAKGNILERFSAQQFPDLHSELNLSSLELGDSALYFCASSPRGGHQPQHFGDGTRLSIL.

The rearrangement uses TRBV6-5 and TRBJ2-7; TRBD1 might be the D (5 bases). This CDR3 region has 14 residues. V was cut by 6 bases and J by 7 bases, with 19 bases left in between. CDR1 and CDR2 (germline): MNHEY, SVGAGI. The CDR3: CASRGRGSYNEQYF. The CDR3 nucleotides read TGTGCCAGCAGGGGTAGGGGTTCCTACAATGAGCAGTACTTC.

This clonotype has more than one count but fewer than ten. The chain joins TRBV5-1 to TRBJ1-2; TRBD1 matches at 12 bases. From germline, CDR1 is SGHRS and CDR2 YFSETQ. The V and J ends lost 4 bases and 4 bases, in that order; junction bases with no gene match: 11. The CDR3 consists of 17 residues. The CDR3 region is CASSRGGTGGAGYGYTF. For the CDR3, the DNA is TGCGCCAGCAGCAGGGGCGGGACAGGGGGCGCTGGCTATGGCTACACCTTC.

The chain combines TRBV5-1 with TRBJ2-2; 9 nucleotides match TRBD1. Germline assignment: CDR1 SGHRS and CDR2 YFSETQ. The trim removed 5 bases at V and 2 bases at J, leaving 4 bases unmatched. This CDR3 comprises 15 residues. This CDR3 reads CASRGQGINTGELFF. CDR3 nucleotide sequence: TGCGCCAGCAGAGGACAGGGGATTAACACCGGGGAGCTGTTTTTT.

This rearrangement joins TRBV6-1 to TRBJ1-1, with D perhaps matching TRBD1 (5 bases). Deletions cut 8 bases from V and 7 bases from J, with 11 bases between. Germline V lookup: CDR1 MNHNS, CDR2 SASEGT. This CDR3 is 11 amino acids long. The CDR3 region has the DNA TGTGCCAGCTACGGGACGGTTGAAGCTTTCTTT. Translating it yields CASYGTVEAFF.